The present TCR beta chain was sequenced within a study of blood T cell repertoires in COVID-19. About the research overall: Samples of COVID-19 (acute and convalescent) were obtained from the United States, Italy and Spain. PBMCs, B-cell-depleted T cells, or T cells provided the cDNA or gDNA that made up the material.

Authors' analysis steps: Estimates of nucleated cell counts were drawn from the amplification of reference gene primers. Produced via immunoSEQ multiplex PCR; TCRdb's table is partial and in-frame only. That table supplies the V and J calls and clone size; D and trimming were determined from the DNA. Of around 12,000 clones listed, about 76% were seen once; the top ten hold roughly 43%. V gave up 4 bases and J gave up 0 bases, with 9 bases separating them. In germline, CDR1 is SGHTA, CDR2 FQGNSA. CDR3 size: 14 residues. The sequenced sample was peripheral blood. The origin of this receptor is an elderly woman with acute or convalescent COVID-19. The V gene is TRBV7-2, the J gene TRBJ1-2; D gene ambiguous. The CDR3 DNA reads as TGTGCCAGCAGCTCCGCCGGGACTAACTATGGCTACACCTTC. This translates into CASSSAGTNYGYTF.